The present T cell receptor beta chain was sequenced within a study of shared clonotypes between healthy human individuals (dated by TCRdb to about 2020). Study-wide context: A few men and two women, aged 18 to 49 years, made up the cohort. For each donor, CD4 naive and CD4 memory were each given three plates, CD8 naive was given two plates, and CD8 memory was given one plate. To estimate repertoire size and how much clonotypes are shared between individuals, the study performed deep sequencing of blood TCR repertoires from five healthy adults. Libraries were prepared and TCR repertoires were sequenced by different laboratories using diverse techniques, in order to increase sequencing depth and limit assay-specific biases. Between about 0.94 and 8.9 billion PBMCs per donor were obtained by leukapheresis. What the work shows at the level of the full study, not this receptor alone: Larger estimated clonotype richness was generally found for naive subsets than for memory subsets. Based on pairwise subsampling, the degree of clonotype sharing among donors was expected to be affected by sequencing depth. The genetic and exposure-history diversity represented was limited by the small number of donors. Approximately 4.8% of naive CD4, 3.5% of naive CD8, 2% to 2.5% of memory CD4, and around 0.4% of memory CD8 clonotypes were shared across several donors. Even with the large sequencing depth, rarefaction of the sorted-subset datasets indicated that sequencing was incomplete. Sampling was restricted to blood, and TCR repertoires in tissue are likely to differ from TCR repertoires in blood. Higher generation probabilities were observed for clonotypes shared by all four sorted-subset donors than for non-shared clonotypes.

The donors were healthy, HIV-negative adults with no recently reported acute infections or vaccinations. All donors were Caucasian adults living in Nashville, Tennessee, USA. CD4+ T cells were enriched by magnetic negative selection; naive cells were then positively selected on CD45RA, and the negative fraction formed the memory subset. Blood was collected by leukapheresis, and PBMCs were isolated by Ficoll-Histopaque density gradient centrifugation and then cryopreserved in liquid nitrogen vapor phase. Analytical flow cytometry was used to check the purity and quantity of each magnetically sorted T cell population. From each sorted fraction, genomic DNA was isolated and quantified by UV absorbance on a Nanodrop 2000c. Counted from cysteine to phenylalanine, this CDR3 has 18 amino acids. Only the CDR3 portion is preserved as DNA: 54 bases, with reading frame beginning at the first base. CDR1 and CDR2, per the germline V gene (reference sequence), are GTSNPN and SVGIG. V ends up 0 bases short and J 5 bases short, with an unmatched junction base count of 16.

Comments on this clone: Its target antigen remains unknown. Base quality data are lacking; no much larger clone is found one base away.

Using the deep immunoSEQ assay, multiplex PCR amplified TCR CDR3 regions from genomic DNA. Extracted genomic DNA from each cell subset was spread evenly across all wells of several immunoSEQ 96-well plates, with each plate serving as a replicate. For sorted subsets, roughly 200 ng of genomic DNA, equivalent to roughly 33,000 T cell genomes, went into each replicate PCR. The purified libraries were quantified using a Qubit 3.0 fluorometer, sized with a Bioanalyzer 2100, and then quantified again using the KAPA Library Quantification kit. Each immunoSEQ 96-well plate was sequenced on its own single-read 150-cycle Illumina NextSeq 550 flow cell. On the authors' methods: Because the immunoSEQ output included only junctional sequences and no quality scores, the filtering could not be the same as the filtering used for full-length reads. To assign V/J genes and CDR3, sequences were annotated against IMGT germline references using PyIR, a Python wrapper for IgBLAST v1.9. Reads were removed for weak V/J assignments (E-value above 1e-6), missing CDR3, stop codons, out-of-frame junctions, or ambiguous translated residues. V3J clonotypes were defined as sequences sharing the same inferred V gene, J gene, and CDR3 amino acid sequence. Percentage overlap between repertoires was computed as shared unique clonotypes divided by the size of the smaller repertoire. Repertoire richness was assessed with RTK rarefaction, the Chao1 estimator, and Recon v2.1 estimates of unobserved clonotypes. Generation probabilities for all TCRbeta clonotypes obtained by the gDNA method from a few donors were computed using OLGA. The table comes from immuneACCESS by way of TCRdb, which keeps in-frame sequences with V and J called. Part of the clones is missing from these tables; in studies checked, under half for an unresolved V gene and the rest for unknown reasons. V and J calls and clone size are given by that table; D and trimming were obtained from the DNA. Counted in this sample were a few million clones; 90% to 95% of them appeared once. The ten largest clones capture about 0.13% of the sample.

The sequence derives from a man between 18 and 29 years old in good health. Sequenced material: naive CD4+ T cells sorted from blood. In the paper's terms, the cell subset or site label means: CD45RA+ positively selected. Recombination connected TRBV30 to TRBJ1-2; 9 bases in the junction line up with TRBD1. The CDR3 protein: CAWSVIGTGPFGLYGYTF. The DNA is TGTGCCTGGAGTGTAATCGGGACAGGGCCCTTCGGGCTATATGGCTACACCTTC.